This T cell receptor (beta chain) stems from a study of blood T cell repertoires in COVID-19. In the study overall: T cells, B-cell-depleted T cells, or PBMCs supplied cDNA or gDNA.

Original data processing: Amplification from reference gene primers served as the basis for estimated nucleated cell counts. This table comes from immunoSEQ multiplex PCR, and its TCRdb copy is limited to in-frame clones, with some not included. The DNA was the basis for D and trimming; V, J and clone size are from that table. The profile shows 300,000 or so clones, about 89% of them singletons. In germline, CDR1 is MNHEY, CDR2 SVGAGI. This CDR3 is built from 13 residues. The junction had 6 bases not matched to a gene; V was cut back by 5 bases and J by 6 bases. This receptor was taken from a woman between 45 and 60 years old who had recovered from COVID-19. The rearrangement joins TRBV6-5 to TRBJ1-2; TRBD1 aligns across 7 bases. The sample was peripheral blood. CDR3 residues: CASSMTGNNGYTF. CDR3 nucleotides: TGTGCCAGCAGTATGACAGGGAATAATGGCTACACCTTC.